This T cell receptor (beta chain) was identified during a study of blood T cell repertoires in COVID-19. This clone was detected only a few times. Sequenced by immunoSEQ multiplex PCR; TCRdb stores in-frame clones only, minus some. The data hold about 72,000 clones, with about 81% observed a single time. The V and J ends lost 4 bases and 5 bases respectively, with 19 bases between them. In germline, CDR1 is SGHRS, CDR2 YFSETQ. This CDR3 has 16 residues. The source is a human donor in a cohort sampled during active COVID-19. This chain uses TRBV5-1 with TRBJ2-1, with a weak D call TRBD2 (6 bases). Sequencing was performed on peripheral blood. Written as DNA, the CDR3 is TGCGCCAGCAGCCTACGACCGGGCGGAGGGGACAATGAGCAGTTCTTC. Amino acid sequence: CASSLRPGGGDNEQFF.